This T cell receptor beta chain was sequenced during a study of T cell changes during pregnancy in multiple sclerosis. Sequenced by immunoSEQ multiplex PCR; TCRdb stores in-frame clones only, minus some. Among roughly 84,000 clones listed, roughly 93% were seen once. Germline values: CDR1 SGDLS, CDR2 YYNGEE. The CDR3 is 15 residues long. V gave up 3 bases and J gave up 5 bases, with 16 bases separating them. The TCR comes from a female donor in good health, enrolled as a control in a pregnancy study. The J gene is TRBJ2-3, the V gene TRBV9; D perhaps matches TRBD2 (5 bases). The starting material was peripheral blood, obtained in the third trimester of pregnancy. The DNA for the CDR3 is TGTGCCAGCAGCGCTAGGACTCCTGCTGGAGATACGCAGTATTTT. Translating gives CASSARTPAGDTQYF.